The clone carrying this T cell receptor (beta chain) was recorded a few times. This specimen belongs to a study of chemoradiotherapy in HPV16-positive cancers. For the study at large: Candidate HPV-specific clones and shared TCR motifs came from a couple of HPV16-positive patients.

The V end was cut by 6 bases, the J end by 0 bases, with 12 bases between. CDR1 and CDR2 (germline): SNHLY, FYNNEI. This CDR3 contains 15 residues. Over chemoradiotherapy, repertoires were sampled more than once. Sequencing was performed with immunoSEQ multiplex PCR; in TCRdb, only in-frame clones are kept and a portion is missing. The sample gives some 8,300 clones, about 68% of which show up once; over 30% is in the top ten. Sequences were derived from tumor tissue, sampled from a patient who underwent chemoradiotherapy. The rearrangement uses TRBV2 and TRBJ1-3; D is perhaps TRBD1 (5 bases). This clonotype originated in a human donor with HPV-associated anogenital cancer. This CDR3 reads CASRHQGASGNTIYF. CDR3 nucleotides: TGTGCCAGCAGACACCAGGGCGCCTCTGGAAACACCATATATTTT.